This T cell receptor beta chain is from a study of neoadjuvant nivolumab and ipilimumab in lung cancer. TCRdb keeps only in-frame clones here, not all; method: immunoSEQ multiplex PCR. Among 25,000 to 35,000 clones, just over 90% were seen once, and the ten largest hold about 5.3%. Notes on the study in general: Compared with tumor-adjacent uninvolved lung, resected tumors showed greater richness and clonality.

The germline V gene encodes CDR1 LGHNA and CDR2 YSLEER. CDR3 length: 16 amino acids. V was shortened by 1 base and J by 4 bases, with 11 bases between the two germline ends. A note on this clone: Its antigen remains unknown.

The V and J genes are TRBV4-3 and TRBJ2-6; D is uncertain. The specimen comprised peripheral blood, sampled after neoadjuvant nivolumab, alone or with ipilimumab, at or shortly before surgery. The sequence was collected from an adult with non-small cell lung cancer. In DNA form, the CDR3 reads TGCGCCAGCAGCCAAGCACGAGGAGCAGGGGCCAACGTCCTGACTTTC. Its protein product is CASSQARGAGANVLTF.